This T cell receptor beta chain stems from a study of blood T cell repertoires in COVID-19. Assay: immunoSEQ multiplex PCR; the TCRdb copy retains only in-frame clones and omits some. The data show about 190,000 clones, roughly 90% seen once. The CDR3 consists of 14 residues. J lost 1 base, V lost 5 bases, and 4 bases had no gene match. CDR1 is WNHNN and CDR2 is SYGVQD in the germline V gene (reference sequence). This clone was counted a few times. The specimen was peripheral blood. V is TRBV10-1 and J is TRBJ1-1, with TRBD1 matching over 7 bases. This TCR derives from a man aged 50 to 60 with acute or convalescent COVID-19. The CDR3 is CASSRTGENTEAFF. The CDR3 DNA is TGCGCCAGCAGTCGGACAGGTGAGAACACTGAAGCTTTCTTT.